In this sample, the clone carrying this T cell receptor beta chain turned up many times. No antigen is known for it. The study profiled TCR beta VDJ and CDR3 using genomic DNA as template. TCRdb independently ran MiXCR on the reads; one entry per CDR3 protein. The profile shows 200,000 to 250,000 distinct CDR3 sequences, under 65% of them singletons. CDR1 is SGDLS and CDR2 is YYNGEE in the germline V gene. This CDR3 is built from 13 residues. V was cut by 4 bases and J by 1 base, with 7 bases left in between. The entry originates in a study of CD8+CD57+ T cells in acquired aplastic anemia. Looking at the study overall: Across the sorted CD4+ and CD8+ cells, DNA amounts averaged 3.2 ug. The study obtained 11 million or so reads on average for CD4+ cells from healthy donors. Study conclusions and caveats: Statistical testing detected no significant gap in CD8+ Simpson's diversity between patients and controls. There were 25 to 35 CD8+ CDR3 sequences that occurred in both patients and controls.

Sequencing used sorted CD4+, CD8+, or CD8+CD57+ T cells (not recorded which) from PBMCs. This clonotype was obtained from a human donor in good health. V is TRBV9 and J is TRBJ2-3; D remains unclear. CDR3: CASSTEGTDTQYF. The CDR3 DNA reads TGTGCCAGCAGCACCGAGGGCACAGATACGCAGTATTTT.